The rows below give T cell receptor beta chains drawn from one sample of a study of graft-versus-host responses after intestinal transplantation. No antigen has been assigned to these receptors. Method: immunoSEQ multiplex PCR; TCRdb's copy keeps in-frame clones and lacks some. The sample consists of about 90,000 clones, 85% to 95% of them appearing once. The starting material was unstimulated CD8+ T cells sorted from spleen or lymph node cells, obtained before intestinal transplant. The receptors come from a human donor who received an intestinal transplant. Each CDR3 is given with its conserved first and last residue. D genes are given only for firm matches.

V gene: TRBV27
CDR3 length: 13
D gene: NA
CDR3 protein: CASSLSGGYEQYF

V gene: TRBV4-1
CDR3 length: 15
D gene: TRBD2
CDR3 protein: CASSQVAGGYNEQFF

V gene: TRBV4-1
CDR3 length: 15
D gene: TRBD1
CDR3 protein: CASSLVSGTVYEQYF

V gene: TRBV10-3
CDR3 length: 14
D gene: NA
CDR3 protein: CAIRADSYNQPQHF

V gene: TRBV5-6
CDR3 length: 16
D gene: TRBD2
CDR3 protein: CASSGPGTSVYNEQFF

V gene: TRBV7-2
CDR3 length: 14
D gene: NA
CDR3 protein: CASSLETGGQPQHF

V gene: TRBV11-3
CDR3 length: 15
D gene: NA
CDR3 protein: CASSLPLSSYNEQFF

V gene: TRBV29-1
CDR3 length: 12
D gene: TRBD2
CDR3 protein: CSVESGRGTQYF

V gene: TRBV13
CDR3 length: 14
D gene: NA
CDR3 protein: CASSPRGDTGELFF

V gene: TRBV5-1
CDR3 length: 14
D gene: NA
CDR3 protein: CASSFRGAVGELFF

V gene: TRBV7-8
CDR3 length: 15
D gene: NA
CDR3 protein: CASSLVGRDSYEQYF

V gene: TRBV9
CDR3 length: 15
D gene: NA
CDR3 protein: CASSISGATNEKLFF

V gene: TRBV7-2
CDR3 length: 19
D gene: TRBD2
CDR3 protein: CASSLVQREQISWGYEQYF

V gene: TRBV4-1
CDR3 length: 16
D gene: NA
CDR3 protein: CASSQITGAPLYEQYF

V gene: TRBV28
CDR3 length: 15
D gene: TRBD1
CDR3 protein: CASSLDGQGTDTQYF

V gene: TRBV27
CDR3 length: 15
D gene: TRBD2
CDR3 protein: CASTLTSGGTDTQYF

V gene: TRBV4-1
CDR3 length: 16
D gene: TRBD2
CDR3 protein: CASSQEPLAGVYEQYF

V gene: TRBV29-1
CDR3 length: 15
D gene: TRBD2
CDR3 protein: CSVESGTTSYNEQFF

V gene: TRBV5-1
CDR3 length: 13
D gene: TRBD2
CDR3 protein: CASSPSGSNEQYF

V gene: TRBV19
CDR3 length: 15
D gene: TRBD1
CDR3 protein: CASSVTGGSYNEQFF

V gene: TRBV5-4
CDR3 length: 14
D gene: NA
CDR3 protein: CASSSPLYQDEQFF

V gene: TRBV5-6
CDR3 length: 13
D gene: NA
CDR3 protein: CASSLDTYTEAFF

V gene: TRBV30
CDR3 length: 12
D gene: NA
CDR3 protein: CAHDMPGNTIYF

V gene: TRBV27
CDR3 length: 16
D gene: NA
CDR3 protein: CASRPGRGTSYNEQFF

V gene: TRBV19
CDR3 length: 13
D gene: TRBD1
CDR3 protein: CATGQGMNTEAFF

V gene: TRBV5-8
CDR3 length: 13
D gene: NA
CDR3 protein: CASSLFNPYGYTF

V gene: TRBV5-8
CDR3 length: 18
D gene: NA
CDR3 protein: CASSLYDIARGGDYGYTF

V gene: TRBV11-2
CDR3 length: 17
D gene: TRBD2
CDR3 protein: CASSLAFGLAGTTEQYF

V gene: TRBV19
CDR3 length: 12
D gene: NA
CDR3 protein: CASSYSGSEQYF

V gene: TRBV11-2
CDR3 length: 15
D gene: NA
CDR3 protein: CASSLSWGLDQPQHF

V gene: TRBV9
CDR3 length: 14
D gene: TRBD1
CDR3 protein: CASSGDRAPYEQYF

V gene: TRBV7-9
CDR3 length: 17
D gene: NA
CDR3 protein: CASSLGQGELRYYEQYF

V gene: TRBV9
CDR3 length: 12
D gene: NA
CDR3 protein: CASSLTGNGYTF

V gene: TRBV5-5
CDR3 length: 14
D gene: TRBD1
CDR3 protein: CASSLGRGNQPQHF

V gene: TRBV4-3
CDR3 length: 20
D gene: TRBD2
CDR3 protein: CASSQDNLAGGISSYNEQFF

V gene: TRBV19
CDR3 length: 13
D gene: NA
CDR3 protein: CASTVGGGTEAFF

V gene: TRBV7-6
CDR3 length: 13
D gene: NA
CDR3 protein: CASSLGPAGELFF

V gene: TRBV30
CDR3 length: 12
D gene: NA
CDR3 protein: CAWSSGGYEQYF

V gene: TRBV11-2
CDR3 length: 14
D gene: NA
CDR3 protein: CASSPGGGANVLTF

V gene: TRBV27
CDR3 length: 13
D gene: NA
CDR3 protein: CASKEGSDYGYTF

V gene: TRBV9
CDR3 length: 15
D gene: TRBD1
CDR3 protein: CASSVEPTGSHEQYF

V gene: TRBV7-2
CDR3 length: 13
D gene: NA
CDR3 protein: CASSLVSGDEQYF

V gene: TRBV7-9
CDR3 length: 15
D gene: TRBD1
CDR3 protein: CASSLTGTENEKLFF

V gene: TRBV9
CDR3 length: 13
D gene: NA
CDR3 protein: CASSVYGTGELFF

V gene: TRBV27
CDR3 length: 13
D gene: NA
CDR3 protein: CASGRDSTYEQYF

V gene: TRBV10-3
CDR3 length: 14
D gene: NA
CDR3 protein: CAIRSHRDQETQYF

V gene: TRBV5-1
CDR3 length: 14
D gene: TRBD1
CDR3 protein: CASSLGQGSQPQHF

V gene: TRBV5-6
CDR3 length: 14
D gene: NA
CDR3 protein: CASSLITVSYEQYF

V gene: TRBV4-1
CDR3 length: 16
D gene: NA
CDR3 protein: CASSSPSLSSGNTIYF

V gene: TRBV19
CDR3 length: 15
D gene: NA
CDR3 protein: CASSSTSSSYNEQFF